Described below is a single TCR beta chain sequence and its context. The record originates from a study of control samples from healthy donors and cancer patients. The method was immunoSEQ multiplex PCR; TCRdb's version includes in-frame clones alone and lacks a portion of them. The table records about 77,000 clones, 92% of them present only once. The specimen sequenced was blood. This sequence was found in a woman in her fifties or sixties in good health.

The CDR3 DNA sequence: TGTGCCAGCAGTGACCGACTAGCGGGAATCTACGAGCAGTACTTC. Translation: CASSDRLAGIYEQYF. This chain joins TRBV2 and TRBJ2-7, with TRBD2 identical over 11 bases. V trimming: 3 bases; J trimming: 3 bases; junction bases outside the gene matches: 4. The CDR3 is made up of 15 amino acids. CDR1 and CDR2 from the germline V gene are SNHLY and FYNNEI. Variable domain in full (rest from reference TRBV2 and TRBJ2-7): EPEVTQTPSHQVTQMGQEVILRCVPISNHLYFYWYRQILGQKVEFLVSFYNNEISEKSEIFDDQFSVERPDGSNFTLKIRSTKLEDSAMYFCASSDRLAGIYEQYFGPGTRLTVT.